The clone carrying this T cell receptor beta chain was seen a handful of times. Seattle patients were enrolled during active infection and followed longitudinally. With 2 bases removed from V and 0 bases from J, the gap between germline ends came to 11 bases. CDR3 size: 16 residues. Germline V gene data show CDR1 as SGHTA and CDR2 as FQGNSA. These data are taken from a study of blood T cell repertoires in COVID-19. Across the whole study: Donors in the United States, Italy and Spain gave samples during acute or convalescent COVID-19. Sources were T cells, B-cell-depleted T cells, or PBMCs; the material itself was cDNA or gDNA.

Original methodology: Amplification of reference gene primers was used by the study to estimate nucleated cell counts. TCRdb's table, derived via immunoSEQ multiplex PCR, lists solely in-frame clones and lacks some. V and J calls and clone size come straight from that table; D and trimming were deduced from the DNA. The sample includes 440,000 or so clones, 89% of them seen just once. The genes are TRBV7-2 and TRBJ1-5; tentative D call: TRBD1 (6 bases). The TCR sequence derives from a woman aged 40 to 49 with COVID-19, enrolled during active disease. Sequencing was done on a sample of peripheral blood. CDR3 coding DNA: TGTGCCAGCAGCTTACAAGGGGGTAATAGCAATCAGCCCCAGCATTTT. This encodes CASSLQGGNSNQPQHF.